The clone carrying this TCR beta chain was seen more than once but under ten times. Its antigen remains unknown. These data originate in a study of CD8+ T cells in alopecia areata. Study observations and caveats: Clarity of TCR sharing across patients fell short of that in mice, possibly HLA-related.

The authors extracted RNA and reverse transcribed it into cDNA as the sequencing template. Profiling relied on immunoSEQ multiplex PCR, and the TCRdb table lists in-frame clones only, not all of them. The data hold under 350,000 clones, with 58% observed a single time. This sample's treatment: oral pan-JAK inhibitor, 5-10 mg twice daily. Peripheral blood samples and lesional scalp punch biopsies were obtained from alopecia areata patients. Per germline, CDR1 LNHNV and CDR2 YYDKDF (reference sequence). After removal of 0 bases from V and 9 bases from J, the junction contained 10 bases not matched to a gene. The CDR3 extends over 16 amino acids.

The V gene is TRBV15, the J gene TRBJ2-4; 8 bases fit TRBD2. This sequence originates from a human donor with alopecia areata. The sample in question was CD4+ T cells sorted from blood, obtained at week 24, from a patient treated with tofacitinib. The CDR3 region is CATSRDKAPAGGIQYF. The CDR3 nucleotides are TGTGCCACCAGCAGAGATAAGGCGCCGGCGGGAGGCATTCAGTACTTC. Supplemented by reference TRBV15 and TRBJ2-4, the full variable domain reads DAMVIQNPRYQVTQFGKPVTLSCSQTLNHNVMYWYQQKSSQAPKLLFHYYDKDFNNEADTPDNFQSRRPNTSFCFLDIRSPGLGDTAMYLCATSRDKAPAGGIQYFGAGTRLSVL.